Presented here are 4 T cell receptor beta chains from one specimen sequenced in a study of T cells and Merkel cell carcinoma outcomes. The table came from immunoSEQ multiplex PCR; TCRdb's copy has only in-frame clones and leaves some out. The sample includes some 14,000 clones, more than 90% of them seen just once. The sample consisted of tumor tissue from Merkel cell carcinoma. Receptors were obtained from a human donor with Merkel cell carcinoma.

The chain carries TRBV18 and TRBJ1-1; TRBD1 agrees at 8 bases. CDR1 and CDR2 from the germline V gene are KGHSH and LQKENI. The V gene end was trimmed by 3 bases and the J gene end by 4 bases; junction bases not matched to a gene: 7. The CDR3 contains 15 residues. CDR3 amino acids: CASSPGQGGITEAFF. CDR3 nucleotides: TGTGCCAGCTCACCCGGACAGGGAGGAATCACTGAAGCTTTCTTT.

This chain joins TRBV11-2 and TRBJ2-7; 7 nucleotides match TRBD2. This CDR3 is built from 14 residues. The germline V gene encodes CDR1 SGHAT and CDR2 FQNNGV. The J segment lost 4 bases and the V segment lost 5 bases, leaving 8 bases of the junction unmatched. CDR3 loop: CASSPLTSFYEQYF. The CDR3 DNA is TGTGCCAGCAGCCCGCTGACTAGCTTTTACGAGCAGTACTTC.

The chain has TRBV7-9 and TRBJ2-7; D remains unclear. CDR3 size: 15 residues. V lost 3 bases and J 7 bases, leaving 19 bases between the germline ends. CDR1 and CDR2 from the germline V gene are SEHNR and FQNEAQ (reference sequence). The CDR3 protein is CASSLEVYVLGEQYF. The CDR3 DNA reads TGTGCCAGCAGCTTGGAAGTCTATGTGTTAGGTGAGCAGTACTTC.

In this sample, this clone turned up once. V is TRBV10-3 and J is TRBJ1-1, with D unclear. This CDR3 has 14 amino acids. Between the trimmed V and J ends, which lost 0 bases and 3 bases, there was a span of 8 bases. Germline V gives CDR1 ENHRY, CDR2 SYGVKD. CDR3 in amino acids: CAISESREYTEAFF. CDR3 in DNA: TGTGCCATCAGTGAGTCAAGGGAGTACACTGAAGCTTTCTTT.